This T cell receptor beta chain comes out of a study of TIL therapy for anti-PD-1-resistant metastatic lung cancer. Study-level background: Most patients had lung adenocarcinoma. The study, taken as a whole, reports: Treatment-naive, never-smoker and oncogene-addicted patients were overrepresented in this highly selected cohort.

Sequencing used immunoSEQ v3. Using immunoSEQ multiplex PCR, the repertoire was profiled, and TCRdb retains in-frame clones only, with some absent. This sample has tens of thousands of clones; around 80% occur once, and the top ten carry over 12%. Sample time point: pre-treatment sample, taken before nivolumab and TIL therapy. Concerning this clone: Its antigen is still unknown.

The specimen was blood, collected at baseline. This clonotype originated in a man between 65 and 80 years old with non-small cell lung cancer.

Here the CDR3 reads CASSWGTDEQYF. CDR3 DNA sequence: TGCGCCAGCAGCTGGGGGACAGACGAGCAGTACTTC. The chain has TRBV5-1 and TRBJ2-7, with 7 bases matching TRBD1. This CDR3 comprises 12 residues. The trim removed 3 bases at V and 5 bases at J, leaving 2 bases unmatched. CDR1 and CDR2 (germline): SGHRS, YFSETQ.